One and the same sample provided the 29 T cell receptor beta chains below, sequenced in a study of CD8 T cells in Susac syndrome. Reverse transcription of about 0.45 to 1 ug RNA used random hexamers. TCRdb re-called the immunoSEQ multiplex PCR reads with MiXCR, one entry per CDR3 protein. The profile shows under 200,000 distinct CDR3 sequences, roughly 95% of them singletons. The specimen sequenced was CD4+ T cells from PBMCs. Receptors were obtained from a human donor in good health.

The gene calls are TRBV27 and TRBJ2-7; possible D gene TRBD2, 5 bases. Germline V gene lookup returns CDR1 MNHEY and CDR2 SMNVEV (reference sequence). CDR3 size: 12 residues. In DNA, the CDR3 is TGTGCCAGCAGTTTATTGGTAGCGACCCGAAAGGTC. Amino acids: CASSLLVATRKV.

V usage is TRBV20-1 and J usage is TRBJ1-1; perhaps TRBD1 as D (5 bases). CDR3 length: 11 amino acids. V lost 4 bases and J 10 bases, leaving 13 bases between the germline ends. Germline V gives CDR1 DFQATT, CDR2 SNEGSKA (reference sequence). CDR3 region: CSAIVGGTAFF. The CDR3 region has the DNA TGCAGTGCTATCGTGGGGGGAACAGCTTTCTTT.

This sequence joins TRBV29-1 and TRBJ2-1, with 12 bases that match TRBD2. Trimming took 3 bases from V and 6 from J; bases not matched to a gene: 3. Germline CDR1 reads SQVTM; CDR2 reads ANQGSEA. This CDR3 has 14 residues. CDR3 protein: CSVESSGRANEQFF. CDR3 nucleotides: TGCAGCGTTGAGTCTAGCGGGAGGGCCAATGAGCAGTTCTTC.

Only one count was recorded for this clonotype. The CDR3 coding sequence is TGTGCCAGCAGTCTACTTTCAGCCGGGAGCACTGAAGCTTTCTTT. Its translation is CASSLLSAGSTEAFF. The chain employs TRBV6-2 or TRBV6-3 and TRBJ1-1; no definite D call. V lost 5 bases and J lost 4, with 17 bases in between. Germline V gene data show CDR1 as MNHEY and CDR2 as SVGEGT. This CDR3 region has 15 residues.

This clonotype showed up just once. The rearrangement uses TRBV28 and TRBJ1-2; 7 bases are a match to TRBD1. In germline, CDR1 is MDHEN, CDR2 SYDVKM. This CDR3 has 13 residues. V lost 3 bases and J lost 7; bases outside the gene matches: 5. CDR3 in DNA: TGTGCCAGCAGTTTTGTACAGGGGACTGGCTACACCTTC. This gives the protein CASSFVQGTGYTF.

The CDR3 here is CSVVQQENTEAFF. The CDR3, as DNA: TGCAGCGTTGTTCAACAGGAGAACACTGAAGCTTTCTTT. This chain links TRBV29-1 with TRBJ1-1; D may be TRBD1 (5 bases). The CDR3 is 13 residues long. The V and J ends lost 4 bases and 1 base respectively, with 10 bases between them. From germline, CDR1 is SQVTM and CDR2 ANQGSEA.

This chain links TRBV6-1 with TRBJ1-2; 9 bases agree with TRBD1. V lost 6 bases, J lost 7 bases, and 21 bases stayed unmatched. The CDR3 totals 18 residues. The germline CDR1 and CDR2 sequences are MNHNS and SASEGT. CDR3 nucleotide sequence: TGTGCCAGCAGGAACGGACGGACAGGGGTGCTAGCTGGCCTTGGCTACACCTTC. Encoded protein: CASRNGRTGVLAGLGYTF.

The V and J genes are TRBV5-4 and TRBJ2-3; 7 bases fit TRBD1. CDR3 length equals 16 residues. The germline CDR1 and CDR2 sequences are SGHNT and YYREEE (reference sequence). With V trimmed by 3 bases and J by 7 bases, 14 bases remained unmatched. This CDR3 reads CASSSVTRDSSYTQYF. In DNA form, the CDR3 reads TGTGCCAGCAGCTCAGTAACCCGGGACAGTTCATATACGCAGTATTTT.

V usage is TRBV24-1 and J usage is TRBJ2-1, with D possibly being TRBD1 or TRBD2 (5 bases each). This CDR3 contains 14 residues. The ends were cut back, 1 base at V and 7 bases at J, with 10 bases in the middle. The germline V gene has CDR1 KGHDR and CDR2 SFDVKD. DNA for the CDR3: TGTGCCACCAGTGATTTTCTCAGGGAGAATGAGCAGTTCTTC. It specifies CATSDFLRENEQFF.

This chain joins TRBV12-3 or TRBV12-4 and TRBJ2-6; no clear D gene. CDR3 size: 15 residues. Trimming cost V 8 bases and J 3 bases, with 14 bases left between them. The CDR3 DNA sequence: TGTGCCAGCCTGCAGTGGGGTCGTGGGGCCAACGTCCTGACTTTC. As protein: CASLQWGRGANVLTF.

The sample holds a few counts of this clonotype. The chain links TRBV28 to TRBJ2-1; no definite D call. The CDR3 sequence is 11 residues long. V was clipped by 8 bases and J by 7 bases, with 9 bases between them. Germline CDR1 reads MDHEN; CDR2 reads SYDVKM. In DNA form, the CDR3 reads TGTGCCAGCTCACCACGAAATGAGCAGTTCTTC. Encoded protein: CASSPRNEQFF.

The rearrangement uses TRBV7-2 and TRBJ2-5; D is uncertain. Germline values: CDR1 SGHTA, CDR2 FQGNSA. This CDR3 has 13 amino acids. V shed 0 bases and J shed 5 bases, with 7 bases lying between them. CDR3: CASSLAMPETQYF. CDR3 DNA sequence: TGTGCCAGCAGCTTAGCAATGCCCGAGACCCAGTACTTC. The full variable domain, its missing parts supplied by reference TRBV7-2 and TRBJ2-5, is GAGVSQSPSNKVTEKGKDVELRCDPISGHTALYWYRQSLGQGLEFLIYFQGNSAPDKSGLPSDRFSAERTGGSVSTLTIQRTQQEDSAVYLCASSLAMPETQYFGPGTRLLVL.

This clonotype was seen a single time. The rearrangement joins TRBV7-9 to TRBJ2-5; the D gene is possibly TRBD2 (5 bases). V gave up 5 bases and J gave up 5 bases, with 15 bases separating them. CDR1 and CDR2 (germline): SEHNR, FQNEAQ (reference sequence). The CDR3 is made up of 14 amino acids. CDR3 region: CASSPRTQGETQYF. In nucleotides, the CDR3 is TGTGCCAGCAGCCCACGGACTCAAGGGGAGACCCAGTACTTC.

The chain is built from TRBV15 and TRBJ2-1; TRBD1 is a possible D gene (5 bases). The V end was cut by 2 bases, the J end by 1 base, with 6 bases between. CDR1 and CDR2 (germline): LNHNV, YYDKDF (reference sequence). The CDR3 has 14 residues. The CDR3 region is CATSRQGSYNEQFF. CDR3 sequence (DNA): TGTGCCACCAGCAGACAGGGTTCCTACAATGAGCAGTTCTTC.

This rearrangement joins TRBV29-1 to TRBJ1-1; tentative D call: TRBD1 (6 bases). V lost 2 bases and J 4 bases, leaving 11 bases between the germline ends. This CDR3 has 13 amino acids. Germline V CDR1 and CDR2: SQVTM, ANQGSEA. CDR3 nucleotides: TGCAGCGTTGAAAGGGGGGCAGGCACTGAAGCTTTCTTT. Amino acid sequence: CSVERGAGTEAFF.

The gene calls are TRBV4-3 and TRBJ2-2; 8 bases map to TRBD2. The CDR3 is 14 residues long. CDR1 and CDR2 from the germline V gene are LGHNA and YSLEER. Trimming removed 7 bases from V and 3 bases from J; junction bases left unmatched: 4. The DNA of the CDR3 is TGCGCCAGCACCTTCGGGAGGGACACCGGGGAGCTGTTTTTT. It is translated as CASTFGRDTGELFF.

The V call is TRBV6-5, the J call TRBJ2-5; 7 bases fit TRBD2. Germline lookup yields CDR1 MNHEY and CDR2 SVGAGI. The length of the CDR3 is 13 residues. V shed 8 bases and J 2 bases; nucleotides not matched to a gene: 5. The DNA for the CDR3 is TGTGCCAGCTACGGGGGGAGGCAAGAGACCCAGTACTTC. Protein product: CASYGGRQETQYF.

The V gene is TRBV6-2 or TRBV6-3, the J gene TRBJ2-7, with D unresolved. Germline V gene lookup returns CDR1 MNHEY and CDR2 SVGEGT. Trimming shortened V by 2 bases and J by 1 base, and 6 bases separated the two germline ends. The CDR3 loop spans 13 amino acids. The CDR3, as DNA: TGTGCCAGCAGTTACCGGCAGTCCTACGAGCAGTACTTC. Protein product: CASSYRQSYEQYF.

V usage is TRBV5-4 and J usage is TRBJ2-3, with a tentative D call TRBD2 (5 bases). Germline V gives CDR1 SGHNT, CDR2 YYREEE (reference sequence). The CDR3 is 13 residues long. V was shortened by 0 bases and J by 5 bases, with 7 bases between the two germline ends. The CDR3 region is CASSLEGVDTQYF. CDR3 nucleotides: TGTGCCAGCAGCTTGGAGGGAGTAGATACGCAGTATTTT.

The sample holds one count of this clonotype. The chain combines TRBV11-2 with TRBJ2-7; TRBD1 might be the D (5 bases). The CDR3 is 12 residues long. Germline values: CDR1 SGHAT, CDR2 FQNNGV. Deletions cut 5 bases from V and 3 bases from J, with 8 bases between. The CDR3 loop is CASSQTVYEQYV. CDR3 bases: TGTGCCAGCAGCCAGACAGTCTACGAGCAGTACGTC.

This chain links TRBV15 with TRBJ1-4; TRBD1 aligns across 11 bases. The germline V gene has CDR1 LNHNV and CDR2 YYDKDF (reference sequence). The CDR3 is made up of 16 amino acids. J was trimmed by 9 bases and V by 0 bases; bases with no gene match: 6. Here the CDR3 reads CATSREGDRGLKKLFF. DNA of the CDR3: TGTGCCACCAGCAGAGAGGGGGACAGGGGGTTGAAAAAACTGTTTTTT. The full variable domain, rest sourced from reference TRBV15 and TRBJ1-4, is DAMVIQNPRYQVTQFGKPVTLSCSQTLNHNVMYWYQQKSSQAPKLLFHYYDKDFNNEADTPDNFQSRRPNTSFCFLDIRSPGLGDTAMYLCATSREGDRGLKKLFFGSGTQLSVL.

This rearrangement joins TRBV12-3 or TRBV12-4 to TRBJ2-5; the D is unclear. The ends were cut back, 6 bases at V and 4 bases at J, with 12 bases in the middle. CDR3 length: 13 residues. This chain's CDR3 is CASRSFAGETQYF. In nucleotides, the CDR3 is TGTGCCAGCAGATCGTTCGCCGGAGAGACCCAGTACTTC.

The chain carries TRBV2 and TRBJ1-1; D not resolved. CDR3 length: 14 amino acids. Germline V gives CDR1 SNHLY, CDR2 FYNNEI. V lost 5 bases and J 5 bases, leaving 15 bases between the germline ends. In DNA form, the CDR3 reads TGTGCCAGCAGTCTCGAGGCCGGGCAGACTGAAGCTTTCTTT. Translated, it gives CASSLEAGQTEAFF.

The V gene is TRBV24-1, the J gene TRBJ2-4; D is uncertain. The CDR3 loop spans 13 amino acids. V shed 4 bases and J shed 9 bases, with 12 bases lying between them. Germline V gene sequence: CDR1 KGHDR, CDR2 SFDVKD. For the CDR3, the DNA is TGTGCCACCAGTGAGCAAGCAGTGGGCATTCAGTACTTC. Protein sequence: CATSEQAVGIQYF.

The gene calls are TRBV20-1 and TRBJ1-6, with TRBD1 as a possible D gene (5 bases). CDR3 size: 16 residues. The germline V gene has CDR1 DFQATT and CDR2 SNEGSKA (reference sequence). The V end was cut by 3 bases, the J end by 7 bases, with 19 bases between. The chain's CDR3 is CSARQAGQSGNSPLHF. The CDR3 coding sequence is TGCAGTGCTAGGCAGGCCGGACAATCGGGAAATTCACCCCTCCACTTT.

The CDR3 DNA reads as TGTGCCAGCAGGACTTCGTGGACAGGACACCAAGAGACCCAGTACTTC. The encoded protein is CASRTSWTGHQETQYF. The genes are TRBV12-3 or TRBV12-4 and TRBJ2-5; 7 bases fit TRBD1. The J segment lost 0 bases and the V segment lost 6 bases, leaving 10 bases of the junction unmatched. The CDR3 sequence is 16 residues long.

This clonotype has only one observation. The chain employs TRBV30 and TRBJ2-7, with D possibly being TRBD1 or TRBD2 (6 bases each). The V and J ends lost 4 bases and 4 bases respectively, with 14 bases between them. The CDR3 contains 13 residues. CDR1 is GTSNPN, CDR2 SVGIG, per germline (reference sequence). CDR3 sequence: CAWNRGPEYEQYV. CDR3 DNA sequence: TGTGCCTGGAATCGGGGGCCGGAGTACGAGCAGTACGTC.

This clonotype has only one observation. The genes are TRBV5-6 and TRBJ2-5; no definite D call. Per the germline V gene, CDR1 is SGHDT and CDR2 is YYEEEE. This CDR3 is 14 amino acids long. The germline V and J ends were trimmed by 2 bases and 2 bases, with 10 bases remaining between them. The CDR3 reads CASSFTAEQETQYF. CDR3 nucleotide sequence: TGTGCCAGCAGCTTCACGGCGGAACAAGAGACCCAGTACTTC. Complete variable domain (other parts from reference TRBV5-6 and TRBJ2-5): DAGVTQSPTHLIKTRGQQVTLRCSPKSGHDTVSWYQQALGQGPQFIFQYYEEEERQRGNFPDRFSGHQFPNYSSELNVNALLLGDSALYLCASSFTAEQETQYFGPGTRLLVL.

As DNA, the CDR3 is TGTGCCACCCGGGACAGAGTCAATCAGCCCCAGCATTTT. It codes for CATRDRVNQPQHF. The gene calls are TRBV27 and TRBJ1-5; 7 nucleotides align to TRBD1. J gave up 3 bases and V 10 bases, and 6 bases lay outside the gene matches. The length of the CDR3 is 13 residues. From germline, CDR1 is MNHEY and CDR2 SMNVEV (reference sequence).